Below are 21 T cell receptor beta chains sequenced from a single sample in a study of shared clonotypes between healthy human individuals. Measured with immunoSEQ multiplex PCR; TCRdb has only the in-frame clones, and not every one. The table shows around 600,000 clones, with approximately 95% occurring only once. CD45RO negativity and positive selection for CCR7 defined naive CD8 cells, a population that excluded terminally differentiated effector memory CD45RA+ cells. Sequenced material: naive CD8+ T cells sorted from blood. These receptors were obtained from a woman in her 30s in good health.

The rearrangement uses TRBV16 and TRBJ1-2, with D possibly matching TRBD1 (5 bases). This CDR3 has 12 amino acids. Germline assignment: CDR1 KGHSY and CDR2 FQNENV. V was shortened by 0 bases and J by 6 bases, with 5 bases between the two germline ends. CDR3 nucleotide sequence: TGTGCCAGCAGCCAATCGGGGGATGGCTACACCTTC. Its translation is CASSQSGDGYTF.

This clone was observed a single time. The chain joins TRBV4-1 to TRBJ2-5; D call uncertain. The J call is uncertain, as TRBJ2-7 better fits the DNA end. This CDR3 is 14 amino acids long. CDR1 MGHRA and CDR2 YSYEKL come from the germline V gene. The CDR3 DNA sequence: TGCGCCAGCAGTGGGCCGGTCTTCGTAAACGAGCAGTACTTC. Translation: CASSGPVFVNEQYF.

This chain joins TRBV6-5 and TRBJ1-2; 9 bases are a match to TRBD1. J lost 7 bases, V lost 6 bases, and 12 bases had no gene match. CDR3 length equals 15 residues. Per the germline V gene, CDR1 is MNHEY and CDR2 is SVGAGI. The DNA for the CDR3 is TGTGCCAGCAGCAAACCGGGGGACAGGGCGGCTGGCTACACCTTC. The encoded protein is CASSKPGDRAAGYTF.

This clone was recorded only once. This rearrangement joins TRBV6-5 to TRBJ2-3; D ambiguous. Germline lookup yields CDR1 MNHEY and CDR2 SVGAGI. Trimming took 0 bases from V and 0 from J, leaving 7 bases between them. The CDR3 has 15 amino acids. DNA for the CDR3: TGTGCCAGCAGTTACTCGAAATCTAGCACAGATACGCAGTATTTT. This sequence encodes CASSYSKSSTDTQYF.

The rearrangement joins TRBV30 to TRBJ2-1, with D perhaps given as TRBD1 or TRBD2 (6 bases each). Trimming cost V 0 bases and J 9 bases, with 12 bases left between them. The CDR3 has 13 residues. Germline V gene lookup returns CDR1 GTSNPN and CDR2 SVGIG (reference sequence). CDR3 DNA sequence: TGTGCCTGGAGTGTACGGGGGCTCGGTGAGCAGTTCTTC. It yields the protein CAWSVRGLGEQFF.

V and J are TRBV27 and TRBJ2-5; 7 bases are a match to TRBD2. The CDR3 spans 15 residues. V was pared by 0 bases and J by 4 bases, with 5 bases of the junction left unmatched. Germline values: CDR1 MNHEY, CDR2 SMNVEV (reference sequence). The CDR3, as DNA: TGTGCCAGCAGTTTATCTCTGGGGGGGGGAGAGACCCAGTACTTC. This sequence encodes CASSLSLGGGETQYF.

The chain uses TRBV27 and TRBJ2-7; D is ambiguous. With 2 bases removed from V and 2 bases from J, the gap between germline ends came to 10 bases. Germline CDR1 MNHEY, CDR2 SMNVEV (reference sequence). This CDR3 is built from 14 residues. This CDR3 is CASSLRFPTYEQYF. In DNA, the CDR3 is TGTGCCAGCAGTTTACGGTTTCCCACCTACGAGCAGTACTTC.

In regard to this clone: Other nucleotide sequences in the sample specify the same CDR3. The chain recombines TRBV5-6 with TRBJ2-7; 9 nucleotides agree with TRBD1. The CDR3 extends over 12 amino acids. Looked up from germline, CDR1 is SGHDT and CDR2 is YYEEEE. With V trimmed by 4 bases and J by 6 bases, 2 bases remained unmatched. DNA for the CDR3: TGTGCCAGCAGCACAGGGGGCTTCGAGCAGTACTTC. Translation gives CASSTGGFEQYF. Supplemented by reference TRBV5-6 and TRBJ2-7, the full variable domain reads DAGVTQSPTHLIKTRGQQVTLRCSPKSGHDTVSWYQQALGQGPQFIFQYYEEEERQRGNFPDRFSGHQFPNYSSELNVNALLLGDSALYLCASSTGGFEQYFGPGTRLTVT.

The rearrangement joins TRBV2 to TRBJ2-1, with 8 bases fitting TRBD2. The germline V gene has CDR1 SNHLY and CDR2 FYNNEI. This CDR3 region has 16 residues. V shed 2 bases, J shed 7 bases, and the junction held 10 bases outside the gene matches. CDR3 region: CASSEYSGKLGNEQFF. CDR3 in DNA: TGTGCCAGCAGTGAATATAGCGGGAAGCTGGGTAATGAGCAGTTCTTC.

V gene TRBV4-2 combines with J gene TRBJ2-7; TRBD1 or TRBD2 may be the D gene (5 bases each). The V gene's germline CDR1 is LGHNA and CDR2 YNFKEQ. The CDR3 runs to 17 residues. V dropped 4 bases and J dropped 2 bases, with 21 bases sitting between them. The CDR3 region is CASSPYSPDSGPYEQYF. DNA of the CDR3: TGTGCCAGCAGCCCATATAGCCCTGATTCGGGGCCCTACGAGCAGTACTTC.

This clone was counted once. Other DNA sequences in the sample encode the same CDR3. V gene TRBV28 combines with J gene TRBJ2-7; D is uncertain. CDR3 length equals 12 residues. Per the germline V gene, CDR1 is MDHEN and CDR2 is SYDVKM. Deletions cut 5 bases from V and 2 bases from J, with 7 bases between. CDR3 amino acids: CASSQDAYEQYF. The CDR3, as DNA: TGTGCCAGCAGTCAAGACGCCTACGAGCAGTACTTC.

This clone was observed a handful of times. The chain recombines TRBV2 with TRBJ1-2; D not certain. Looked up from germline, CDR1 is SNHLY and CDR2 is FYNNEI. The V end lost 2 bases, the J end lost 0 bases, and 4 bases lay between the germline ends. The CDR3 covers 13 residues. The CDR3 spells CASSEQANYGYTF. The CDR3 DNA sequence: TGTGCCAGCAGTGAACAGGCTAACTATGGCTACACCTTC. Full variable domain (remainder filled in from reference TRBV2 and TRBJ1-2): EPEVTQTPSHQVTQMGQEVILRCVPISNHLYFYWYRQILGQKVEFLVSFYNNEISEKSEIFDDQFSVERPDGSNFTLKIRSTKLEDSAMYFCASSEQANYGYTFGSGTRLTVV.

The chain has TRBV9 and TRBJ2-7; D possibly corresponds to TRBD2 (6 bases). This CDR3 has 12 amino acids. Germline assignment: CDR1 SGDLS and CDR2 YYNGEE. Trimming removed 6 bases at V and 6 bases at J, with 13 bases between. CDR3 region: CASNEPGGEQYF. In DNA form, the CDR3 reads TGTGCCAGCAACGAACCCGGGGGCGAGCAGTACTTC.

The chain is built from TRBV19 and TRBJ2-2; TRBD1 matches 9 bases. Germline V gene lookup returns CDR1 LNHDA and CDR2 SQIVND (reference sequence). The CDR3 is 17 residues long. V was pared by 7 bases and J by 6 bases, with 15 bases of the junction left unmatched. CDR3 sequence (DNA): TGTGCCAGTACCGACTTGGGGGGACAGGGAAGGTCCGGGGAGCTGTTTTTT. It codes for CASTDLGGQGRSGELFF.

On this clone: Other DNA sequences within the sample encode an identical CDR3. The chain links TRBV4-1 to TRBJ1-5, with 8 bases identical to TRBD1. In germline, CDR1 is MGHRA, CDR2 YSYEKL. V was pared by 0 bases and J by 4 bases, with 5 bases of the junction left unmatched. The CDR3 has 16 residues. CDR3 protein: CASSQDPGTGNQPQHF. The DNA of the CDR3 is TGCGCCAGCAGCCAAGACCCCGGGACAGGAAATCAGCCCCAGCATTTT.

J is TRBJ2-7 and V is TRBV7-9; TRBD1 might be the D (6 bases). Trimming shortened V by 5 bases and J by 7 bases, and 12 bases separated the two germline ends. The CDR3 extends over 12 amino acids. Germline V lookup: CDR1 SEHNR, CDR2 FQNEAQ (reference sequence). The CDR3 here is CASSPDRTEQYF. The DNA for the CDR3 is TGTGCCAGCAGCCCAGACAGGACAGAGCAGTACTTC.

The J gene is TRBJ1-4, the V gene TRBV18; D unclear. Trimming removed 4 bases from V and 6 bases from J, with 12 bases in between. The CDR3 runs to 14 residues. Germline V gene sequence: CDR1 KGHSH, CDR2 LQKENI. CDR3 DNA: TGTGCCAGCTCACTCTACGGTGGGGATGAAAAACTGTTTTTT. It specifies CASSLYGGDEKLFF.

V usage is TRBV28 and J usage is TRBJ1-5, with D unclear. The germline gives CDR1 MDHEN, CDR2 SYDVKM. V was clipped by 6 bases and J by 2 bases, with 20 bases between them. The CDR3 is 17 residues long. CDR3 region: CASSSSGYVLGNQPQHF. In DNA, the CDR3 is TGTGCCAGCAGCTCATCGGGATATGTGCTTGGCAATCAGCCCCAGCATTTT.

This sequence joins TRBV27 and TRBJ1-2; 10 bases are a match to TRBD1. Germline-derived CDR1 and CDR2 are MNHEY and SMNVEV (reference sequence). Losses at the gene ends were 8 bases for V and 8 bases for J; bases not matched to a gene: 5. The CDR3 is 12 amino acids. CDR3 DNA: TGTGCCAGCTACAGGACAGGGGGAGGCTACACCTTC. The encoded protein is CASYRTGGGYTF.

This chain joins TRBV4-2 and TRBJ1-4; D possibly corresponds to TRBD1 (5 bases). Germline CDR1 reads LGHNA; CDR2 reads YNFKEQ. The length of the CDR3 is 13 residues. Between the trimmed V and J ends, which lost 5 bases and 10 bases, there was a span of 14 bases. CDR3 loop: CASSEGVLGKLFF. The CDR3 bases are TGTGCCAGCAGCGAAGGGGTCCTTGGAAAACTGTTTTTT.

This clone has a single count. V usage is TRBV9 and J usage is TRBJ1-3; D possibly corresponds to TRBD1 (5 bases). The length of the CDR3 is 17 residues. Germline V gene sequence: CDR1 SGDLS, CDR2 YYNGEE. V lost 4 bases and J lost 4, with 21 bases in between. CDR3 sequence (DNA): TGTGCCAGCAGCCCCCCTCTTGGGGGAATGAAGGGAAACACCATATATTTT. Its protein is CASSPPLGGMKGNTIYF.